This T cell receptor (beta chain) was profiled in a study of T cells in Graves' hyperthyroidism and ophthalmopathy. V gave up 2 bases and J gave up 5 bases, with 6 bases separating them. Germline lookup yields CDR1 LGHDT and CDR2 YNNKEL (reference sequence). The CDR3 totals 12 residues. Amplification of TCR beta CDR3 regions was performed using RNA transcripts as template. Using the HTBI primer set, a first-round RT-PCR was run on the TCR CDR3. MiXCR was run by TCRdb on the multiplex PCR reads, yielding one entry per CDR3 protein. This sample has some 620,000 distinct CDR3 sequences; around 15% occur once, and the top ten carry around 3.9%. In this sample, this clonotype turned up many times.

The V gene is TRBV3-1, the J gene TRBJ2-5; D ambiguous. The receptor was derived from a woman aged 25 to 39 with Graves' hyperthyroidism. Sequencing was carried out using blood. The CDR3 protein is CASSQQRETQYF. CDR3 coding DNA: TGTGCCAGCAGCCAACAACGTGAGACCCAGTACTTC.